These 21 T cell receptor beta chains share one sample of origin, sequenced in a study of T cells in narcolepsy. Sequencing used immunoSEQ multiplex PCR; TCRdb keeps in-frame clones, though not all of them. The sample has some 32,000 clones, around 77% seen once. The specimen was memory (CD45RA-) CD4+ T cells from blood. The receptors come from a human donor in good health.

This CDR3 reads CASSLSPGDGNTEAFF. CDR3 DNA: TGCGCCAGCAGCTTGTCCCCAGGGGACGGGAACACTGAAGCTTTCTTT. The chain links TRBV5-1 to TRBJ1-1, with a tentative D call TRBD1 (6 bases). Per germline, CDR1 SGHRS and CDR2 YFSETQ. The CDR3 length is 16 residues. The germline V and J ends were trimmed by 1 base and 1 base, with 14 bases remaining between them.

This clone was observed a single time. The genes are TRBV29-1 and TRBJ2-7; 7 bases are shared with TRBD1. Germline lookup yields CDR1 SQVTM and CDR2 ANQGSEA. V lost 3 bases, J lost 7 bases, and 6 bases stayed unmatched. This CDR3 has 12 amino acids. CDR3 amino acids: CSVDKGAREQYF. In DNA, the CDR3 is TGCAGCGTTGACAAGGGGGCGAGAGAGCAGTACTTC.

By frequency in the sample, this clone is medium-sized (0.01 to 0.1%). This chain joins TRBV19 and TRBJ1-3; TRBD1 agrees at 9 bases. V lost 6 bases to trimming and J lost 4 bases; unmatched junction nucleotides: 4. This CDR3 region has 14 residues. Germline values: CDR1 LNHDA, CDR2 SQIVND (reference sequence). CDR3 DNA sequence: TGTGCCAGTAGCGGACAGGGGCGAGGAAACACCATATATTTT. This translates into CASSGQGRGNTIYF.

This clone occurred once. V is TRBV7-2 and J is TRBJ2-5; D perhaps matches TRBD2 (6 bases). Trimming shortened V by 6 bases and J by 3 bases, and 17 bases separated the two germline ends. The germline CDR1 and CDR2 sequences are SGHTA and FQGNSA. The CDR3 sequence is 15 residues long. CDR3 nucleotide sequence: TGTGCCAGCAGACAAGAAGTGCGGGATAAAGAGACCCAGTACTTC. It codes for CASRQEVRDKETQYF.

Regarding this clone: The same CDR3 arises from other DNA sequences in this sample as well. This chain joins TRBV5-1 and TRBJ2-7; the match to TRBD1 covers 10 bases. The germline V gene has CDR1 SGHRS and CDR2 YFSETQ. Trimming cost V 4 bases and J 6 bases; bases outside gene matches: 10. This CDR3 has 15 amino acids. This chain's CDR3 is CASSLPGQGIGEQYF. CDR3 DNA: TGCGCCAGCAGCCTACCGGGACAGGGGATAGGCGAGCAGTACTTC.

The rearrangement links TRBV19 to TRBJ2-1; D gene unclear. The ends were cut back, 4 bases at V and 4 bases at J, with 8 bases in the middle. The CDR3 totals 13 residues. Germline assignment: CDR1 LNHDA and CDR2 SQIVND (reference sequence). The CDR3 protein is CASSTDRYNEQFF. CDR3 coding DNA: TGTGCCAGTAGTACGGACCGTTACAATGAGCAGTTCTTC.

The rearrangement links TRBV30 to TRBJ2-7, with D maybe TRBD2 (5 bases). The V gene's germline CDR1 is GTSNPN and CDR2 SVGIG (reference sequence). Trimming took 2 bases from V and 3 from J, leaving 17 bases between them. The CDR3 is 15 amino acids. The CDR3, as DNA: TGTGCCTGGAGTTCTCGGCAGGTGGGAGTCTACGAGCAGTACTTC. It is translated as CAWSSRQVGVYEQYF.

This clone appeared a few times. The junction departs from germline at one end; a sequencing error may be responsible. The same CDR3 is also encoded by other DNA sequences in this sample. The DNA of the CDR3 is TGTGCCAGCAGCCAAGATATAAGCGAACCCACCGACGAGCAGTACTTC. The encoded protein is CASSQDISEPTDEQYF. V and J are TRBV4-1 and TRBJ2-7; D remains unclear. This CDR3 comprises 16 residues. The germline gives CDR1 MGHRA, CDR2 YSYEKL.

The rearrangement joins TRBV10-3 to TRBJ2-1; 7 bases map to TRBD2. With 5 bases clipped from V and 3 bases from J, the junction kept 4 bases outside the gene matches. Germline V lookup: CDR1 ENHRY, CDR2 SYGVKD. The length of the CDR3 is 14 residues. The CDR3: CAISLGLDYNEQFF. The CDR3 DNA is TGTGCCATCAGTCTAGGACTAGACTACAATGAGCAGTTCTTC.

The chain combines TRBV19 with TRBJ2-7; 11 positions agree with TRBD1. J was trimmed by 2 bases and V by 5 bases; bases with no gene match: 11. CDR1 and CDR2 from the germline V gene are LNHDA and SQIVND (reference sequence). This CDR3 has 17 amino acids. CDR3 sequence (DNA): TGTGCCAGTAGTCCCCGGGGGACAGGGGGAAAGCCCTACGAGCAGTACTTC. Translation: CASSPRGTGGKPYEQYF.

V is TRBV30 and J is TRBJ1-5; 8 bases are shared with TRBD1. The junction had 13 bases not matched to a gene; V was cut back by 4 bases and J by 5 bases. Germline CDR1 reads GTSNPN; CDR2 reads SVGIG (reference sequence). The CDR3 loop spans 16 amino acids. The CDR3 DNA follows: TGTGCCTGGAAAGCGAAGACAGGGGTTCTGGATCAGCCCCAGCATTTT. Translated, it gives CAWKAKTGVLDQPQHF.

The chain uses TRBV25-1 and TRBJ1-2; weak D call: TRBD1 (5 bases). The CDR3 is made up of 11 amino acids. V was shortened by 8 bases and J by 6 bases, with 10 bases between the two germline ends. Germline V gene sequence: CDR1 MGHDK, CDR2 SYGVNS. The CDR3 DNA sequence: TGTGCCAGCGAGAGGGGCAATGGCTACACCTTC. The encoded protein is CASERGNGYTF.

This chain connects TRBV4-1 to TRBJ2-7; D remains ambiguous. Between the trimmed V and J ends, which lost 4 bases and 4 bases, there was a span of 20 bases. Germline-derived CDR1 and CDR2 are MGHRA and YSYEKL. This CDR3 has 16 amino acids. The CDR3 loop is CASSRVYGPRIYEQYF. In DNA form, the CDR3 reads TGCGCCAGCAGCCGGGTGTACGGCCCCCGAATATACGAGCAGTACTTC.

This clone was seen once. The chain is built from TRBV11-3 and TRBJ1-3; D possibly corresponds to TRBD1 (5 bases). Between the trimmed V and J ends, which lost 5 bases and 2 bases, there was a span of 19 bases. The CDR3 is 17 amino acids. CDR1 is SGHNT, CDR2 YENEEA, per germline. This CDR3 is CASSQTPGPRAGNTIYF. In nucleotides, the CDR3 is TGTGCCAGCAGCCAGACCCCGGGACCGAGAGCTGGAAACACCATATATTTT.

The rearrangement joins TRBV6-6 to TRBJ1-4; unclear D gene. The V gene's germline CDR1 is MNHNY and CDR2 SVGAGI (reference sequence). The CDR3 length is 14 residues. Trimming left V 5 bases short and J 1 base short, with 8 bases between. CDR3 in DNA: TGTGCCAGCAGTACAAGGCGAACTAATGAAAAACTGTTTTTT. Translation gives CASSTRRTNEKLFF.

This clone showed up just a few times. This rearrangement joins TRBV12-5 to TRBJ1-1, with D possibly being TRBD1 (5 bases). The CDR3 has 13 amino acids. Trimming left V 5 bases short and J 1 base short, with 8 bases between. Germline V lookup: CDR1 LGHNT, CDR2 FRNRAP. The CDR3 bases are TGTGCTAGTGGTCCGCAGGGGAACACTGAAGCTTTCTTT. Translation gives CASGPQGNTEAFF.

This clone was picked up one time. The CDR3 bases are TGTGCCAGCCGGGGACAGCTCACCGGGGAGCTGTTTTTT. It translates to CASRGQLTGELFF. The chain couples TRBV7-2 to TRBJ2-2, with 7 positions matching TRBD1. V was pared by 8 bases and J by 4 bases, with 4 bases of the junction left unmatched. CDR1 is SGHTA and CDR2 is FQGNSA in the germline V gene. The CDR3 extends over 13 amino acids.

This clone was counted a few times. V and J are TRBV19 and TRBJ1-4; TRBD1 agrees at 7 bases. The germline V gene has CDR1 LNHDA and CDR2 SQIVND (reference sequence). The junction had 7 bases not matched to a gene; V was cut back by 5 bases and J by 4 bases. The CDR3 covers 15 residues. The CDR3 coding sequence is TGTGCCAGTAGTCAGGGGAGGGGGCTTAATGAAAAACTGTTTTTT. It specifies CASSQGRGLNEKLFF.

CDR3 in DNA: TGTGCCAGCAGCTCCAGGGAGGGCTACGAGCAGTACTTC. It codes for CASSSREGYEQYF. The chain couples TRBV7-2 to TRBJ2-7; TRBD2 aligns across 7 bases. Germline CDR1 is SGHTA and CDR2 is FQGNSA. The CDR3 totals 13 residues. The V gene end was trimmed by 4 bases and the J gene end by 3 bases; junction bases not matched to a gene: 3.

This clone was detected a few times. The rearrangement uses TRBV5-4 and TRBJ1-1, with 7 bases fitting TRBD1. This CDR3 contains 13 residues. CDR1 is SGHNT, CDR2 YYREEE, per germline (reference sequence). Trimming removed 4 bases from V and 1 base from J; junction bases left unmatched: 1. CDR3 amino acids: CASSPGGNTEAFF. CDR3 DNA: TGTGCCAGCAGCCCAGGGGGGAACACTGAAGCTTTCTTT.

The chain employs TRBV21-1 and TRBJ2-7. TRBV21-1 is reported as a pseudogene. This CDR3 spans 14 amino acids. This chain's CDR3 is CASSKSNSDYEQYF. The CDR3, as DNA: TGTGCCAGCAGCAAAAGTAACAGCGACTACGAGCAGTACTTC.